Listed below are T cell receptor beta chains from one sample, sequenced in a study of blood T cell repertoires in COVID-19. Generated by immunoSEQ multiplex PCR, the TCRdb table keeps only in-frame clones and is missing some. The sample lists about 350,000 clones, about 92% occurring once. Sequenced material: peripheral blood. The receptors were sampled from a woman in her sixties or seventies with COVID-19, enrolled during active disease. Each CDR3 is given with its conserved first and last residue. D genes are given only for firm matches. Some rows mark clone size as missing; the rest say once, few, many or name a class of expanded clone.

TRBJ1-2 | . | TRBV11-2 | TRBD1 | TGTGCCAGCAGCTTGGAAAGACAGGGCGGCTACACCTTC | CASSLERQGGYTF
TRBJ2-7 | . | TRBV5-4 | TRBD1 | TGTGCCAGCAGAGAAGGACAGGGTGGGTACGAGCAGTACTTC | CASREGQGGYEQYF
TRBJ2-5 | . | TRBV9 | TRBD2 | TGTGCCAGCAGCGTCAGCGGGGGGGCCTCGTCGACTGGTCAAGAGACCCAGTACTTC | CASSVSGGASSTGQETQYF
TRBJ1-5 | once | TRBV19 | . | TGTGCCAGTAGTATAAGTATCCGGCAGGGGAATTTGGTGGGAAATCAGCCCCAGCATTTT | CASSISIRQGNLVGNQPQHF
TRBJ1-2 | . | TRBV3-1/TRBV3-2 | . | TGTGCCAGCAGCCAAGGGAGGGGCCTTGACTATGGCTACACCTTC | CASSQGRGLDYGYTF
TRBJ1-2 | . | TRBV7-8 | . | TGTGCCAGCAGCTTAGACAGGGAGTATGGCTACACCTTC | CASSLDREYGYTF
TRBJ1-1 | . | TRBV18 | TRBD1 | TGTGCCAGCTCAGGGACAGGGGGAGTGAACACTGAAGCTTTCTTT | CASSGTGGVNTEAFF
TRBJ1-2 | . | TRBV7-9 | . | TGTGCCAGCAGCTTAGCGCTGGGGGGGTTCAATGGCTACACCTTC | CASSLALGGFNGYTF
TRBJ1-2 | . | TRBV2 | . | TGTGCCAGCAGTATAGCATATGGCTACACCTTC | CASSIAYGYTF
TRBJ2-2 | . | TRBV2 | TRBD1 | TGTGCCAGCAGTGGGGACAGGGGGCAAGGCGGGGAGCTGTTTTTT | CASSGDRGQGGELFF
TRBJ2-3 | . | TRBV24-1 | TRBD2 | TGTGCCACCAGTATGGCGGGGGGAGCCGCAGATACGCAGTATTTT | CATSMAGGAADTQYF
TRBJ2-2 | . | TRBV3-1/TRBV3-2 | . | TGTGCCAGCAGTCAGCGACGGAGGTCTCACGGGGAGCTGTTTTTT | CASSQRRRSHGELFF
TRBJ2-5 | . | TRBV4-2 | TRBD2 | TGTGCCAGCAGCTATTACGGACTAGCAACAGAGACCCAGTACTTC | CASSYYGLATETQYF
TRBJ1-6 | . | TRBV3-1/TRBV3-2 | . | TGTGCCAGCAGCCAAGATCCCAGGGTTTCACCCCTCCACTTT | CASSQDPRVSPLHF
TRBJ2-3 | . | TRBV5-4 | . | TGTGCCAGCAGCGGAGGGATTACAGGCACAGATACGCAGTATTTT | CASSGGITGTDTQYF
TRBJ2-5 | . | TRBV7-9 | . | TGTGCCAGCAGCAGGACTGAAGAGACCCAGTACTTC | CASSRTEETQYF
TRBJ1-1 | . | TRBV18 | . | TGTGCCAGCTCACCACTCCAGGGCGAAGCTTTCTTT | CASSPLQGEAFF
TRBJ1-4 | . | TRBV11-2 | . | TGTGCCAGCAGCACTGTCAGGGGAACTAATGAAAAACTGTTTTTT | CASSTVRGTNEKLFF
TRBJ1-4 | . | TRBV5-4 | . | TGTGCCAGCAGCCTACACACCAACGGAGGTGAAAAACTGTTTTTT | CASSLHTNGGEKLFF
TRBJ1-5 | . | TRBV30 | TRBD1 | TGTGCCTGGAGTGCCCGCTCGACAGGGCATCAGCCCCAGCATTTT | CAWSARSTGHQPQHF
TRBJ2-2 | . | TRBV9 | TRBD2 | TGTGCCAGCAACGGGGGGTCCGGGGAGCTGTTTTTT | CASNGGSGELFF
TRBJ1-3 | . | TRBV3-1/TRBV3-2 | . | TGTGCCAGCAGCCAAGGCGGTAATGGAAACACCATATATTTT | CASSQGGNGNTIYF
TRBJ1-3 | . | TRBV19 | . | TGTGCCAGTAGTGAGGGACGGCGGGAAAACACCATATATTTT | CASSEGRRENTIYF
TRBJ1-5 | . | TRBV7-2 | . | TGTGCCAGCAGCTCCGTCCCAGGGGGCAATCAGCCCCAGCATTTT | CASSSVPGGNQPQHF
TRBJ1-2 | once | TRBV6-5 | . | TGTGCCAGCGGGGGGGGACACCTTTCTCTCGGCTACACCTTC | CASGGGHLSLGYTF
TRBJ1-2 | . | TRBV2 | . | TGTGCCAGCGGTGTCCTACAGGCCCATGGCTACACCTTC | CASGVLQAHGYTF
TRBJ2-2 | . | TRBV4-2 | TRBD2 | TGTGCCAGCAGCCAAGCAACTAGCGGGGGGGCGGGCACCGGGGAGCTGTTTTTT | CASSQATSGGAGTGELFF
TRBJ1-2 | . | TRBV5-8 | TRBD1 | TGTGCCAGCAGCTATGGGACAGCAGCTAACTATGGCTACACCTTC | CASSYGTAANYGYTF
TRBJ2-7 | few | TRBV2 | . | TGTGCCAGCATTTTGAGGGCAAGGCACGAGCAGTACTTC | CASILRARHEQYF
TRBJ2-1 | . | TRBV7-9 | TRBD1 | TGTGCCAGCAGCCCACGGGACAGGGGTAATGAGCAGTTCTTC | CASSPRDRGNEQFF
TRBJ1-2 | . | TRBV19 | . | TGTGCCAGTAGTATGAGTGCCGGGACACCCTATGGCTACACCTTC | CASSMSAGTPYGYTF
TRBJ1-1 | . | TRBV19 | . | TGTGCCAGTAGAGGGGTTGCAGGCCAAATTGAAGCTTTCTTT | CASRGVAGQIEAFF